A selection of T cell receptor beta chains follows, all from one sample in a study of technical replicates of blood from a few donors. Profiled with immunoSEQ multiplex PCR; TCRdb holds only in-frame clones, not every one. Among about 75,000 clones listed, around 97% were seen once. The sample consisted of T cells isolated from PBMCs. All receptors come from a human donor in good health. The CDR3 runs from the conserved cysteine through the conserved F or W. Each record gives: clone size, V gene, J gene, CDR3 protein. Clone size is shown for a subset of rows, as once, few, many or a class of expanded clone.

>.|TRBV30|TRBJ2-1
CAWSIPASGFNEQFF
>.|TRBV5-1|TRBJ1-1
CASSLAAAGGHGGGAEAFF
>.|TRBV2|TRBJ1-1
CASSEDVANTEAFF
>.|TRBV11-3|TRBJ2-3
CASSLRSSGYGTDTQYF
>.|TRBV5-8|TRBJ1-2
CASSFFRGQPTATNYGYTF
>.|TRBV19|TRBJ1-5
CASSMGRLPGPQHF
>.|TRBV30|TRBJ1-1
CAWSRQGMNTEAFF
>.|TRBV7-8|TRBJ1-1
CASTWSRQYATTEAFF
>.|TRBV2|TRBJ2-2
CASSVRSGSNTGELFF
>.|TRBV18|TRBJ2-3
CASSLGLAGADTQYF
>.|TRBV5-1|TRBJ1-4
CASSLEAGLNEKLFF
>.|TRBV19|TRBJ1-3
CASSSEDGIRSGNTIYF
>once|TRBV10-2|TRBJ2-3
CASSVAVRDTQYF
>.|TRBV10-3|TRBJ1-1
CAISEGERGTEAFF
>.|TRBV7-9|TRBJ2-1
CASSVIRRAGYNEQFF
>.|TRBV19|TRBJ1-1
CASSIRGLGTEAFF
>.|TRBV4-1|TRBJ2-6
CASQQTGANVLTF